This TCR beta chain was identified during a study of blood T cell repertoires in COVID-19. Original handling: Amplification of reference gene primers was used by the study to estimate nucleated cell counts. Only in-frame clones appear in the TCRdb table, and some are missing; sequencing was by immunoSEQ multiplex PCR. V and J calls and clone size are copied from that table; D and trimming were computed from the DNA. This sample has some 130,000 clones, with around 80% found just once. This clone was detected ten times or more. This CDR3 spans 13 amino acids. V shed 4 bases and J shed 6 bases, with 13 bases lying between them. Germline V lookup: CDR1 SGHNT, CDR2 YYREEE (reference sequence).

The receptor was derived from a man aged 55-75 years with acute or convalescent COVID-19. V and J are TRBV5-4 and TRBJ1-2; no definite D call. The sample consisted of peripheral blood. CDR3 loop: CASSLPEGDGYTF. As DNA, the CDR3 is TGTGCCAGCAGCCTGCCCGAGGGCGATGGCTACACCTTC.